Each of the 27 T cell receptor beta chains below was sequenced from the same sample in a study of blood T cell repertoires in COVID-19. Assay used: immunoSEQ multiplex PCR; TCRdb lists only in-frame clones, some missing. The table lists hundreds of thousands of clones, around nine tenths of them singletons. Sequencing was performed on peripheral blood. The receptors were gathered from a woman between 45 and 65 years old with active or convalescent COVID-19.

The V and J genes are TRBV30 and TRBJ1-1; D gene unclear. CDR1 is GTSNPN, CDR2 SVGIG, per germline (reference sequence). The CDR3 sequence is 14 residues long. The V and J ends lost 2 bases and 3 bases respectively, with 13 bases between them. The CDR3 loop reads CAWSLDGPYTEAFF. In DNA, the CDR3 is TGTGCCTGGAGTCTAGACGGCCCCTACACTGAAGCTTTCTTT.

The DNA of the CDR3 is TGTGCCAGCAGTGCTGGACAGAGCTCTGGGGCCAACGTCCTGACTTTC. Translating it yields CASSAGQSSGANVLTF. The chain carries TRBV2 and TRBJ2-6, with D possibly matching TRBD1 (6 bases). This CDR3 has 16 amino acids. Trimming removed 4 bases at V and 0 bases at J, with 10 bases between. Germline loops: CDR1 SNHLY, CDR2 FYNNEI.

This clone was counted a single time. CDR3 sequence (DNA): TGTGCCATCAGTGAATATAGGGAGGATACTGAAGCTTTCTTT. Amino acids: CAISEYREDTEAFF. The chain uses TRBV10-3 and TRBJ1-1; no clear D gene. V gave up 3 bases and J gave up 5 bases, with 13 bases separating them. Per germline, CDR1 ENHRY and CDR2 SYGVKD. The CDR3 length is 14 residues.

The gene calls are TRBV28 and TRBJ2-7; the D gene is possibly TRBD1 (6 bases). The CDR3 is 17 residues long. The V and J ends lost 7 bases and 4 bases respectively, with 26 bases between them. The germline gives CDR1 MDHEN, CDR2 SYDVKM. CDR3 amino acids: CASKATGTLPSGYEQYF. CDR3 sequence (DNA): TGTGCCAGCAAAGCGACAGGCACCCTACCCAGTGGGTACGAGCAGTACTTC.

V is TRBV3-1 (or the pseudogene TRBV3-2) and J is TRBJ2-7, with 9 bases matching TRBD1. The CDR3 runs to 14 residues. Unmatched junction bases numbered 4, after V lost 1 base and J lost 6 bases. Germline V gene lookup returns CDR1 LGHDT and CDR2 YNNKEL (reference sequence). The CDR3 here is CASSQAGTGSEQYF. CDR3 coding DNA: TGTGCCAGCAGCCAAGCCGGGACAGGGTCCGAGCAGTACTTC.

V is TRBV5-1 and J is TRBJ2-1; 9 bases line up with TRBD2. Germline lookup yields CDR1 SGHRS and CDR2 YFSETQ. V was clipped by 4 bases and J by 5 bases; unmatched bases: 7. CDR3 length: 15 residues. The CDR3 nucleotides are TGCGCCAGCAGCATGACTAGCGGAGCTCACAATGAGCAGTTCTTC. This codes for CASSMTSGAHNEQFF. Looking up the rest from reference TRBV5-1 and TRBJ2-1 gives the full variable domain: KAGVTQTPRYLIKTRGQQVTLSCSPISGHRSVSWYQQTPGQGLQFLFEYFSETQRNKGNFPGRFSGRQFSNSRSEMNVSTLELGDSALYLCASSMTSGAHNEQFFGPGTRLTVL.

The gene calls are TRBV29-1 and TRBJ1-2; TRBD1 matches at 10 bases. The CDR3 consists of 14 residues. Germline V gene lookup returns CDR1 SQVTM and CDR2 ANQGSEA. The trim removed 1 base at V and 8 bases at J, leaving 7 bases unmatched. The CDR3 loop reads CSVEVGQGVGGYTF. The DNA for the CDR3 is TGCAGCGTTGAAGTCGGACAGGGGGTAGGAGGCTACACCTTC.

The chain employs TRBV6-5 and TRBJ2-1, with 8 bases matching TRBD1. CDR1 and CDR2 from the germline V gene are MNHEY and SVGAGI. The CDR3 consists of 15 residues. Trimming took 4 bases from V and 6 from J; bases not matched to a gene: 8. CDR3 protein: CASSSWQGAGNEQFF. CDR3 bases: TGTGCCAGCAGTTCTTGGCAGGGGGCCGGCAATGAGCAGTTCTTC.

This chain uses TRBV4-1 with TRBJ2-1; TRBD2 is a possible D gene (6 bases). From germline, CDR1 is MGHRA and CDR2 YSYEKL. There are 16 residues in the CDR3. Trimming took off 4 bases at V and 0 bases at J, with 13 bases between the two ends. CDR3 region: CASSLDPGGSYNEQFF. The CDR3, as DNA: TGCGCCAGCAGCCTAGACCCCGGGGGCTCCTACAATGAGCAGTTCTTC.

The genes are TRBV19 and TRBJ1-4; a possible D gene is TRBD1 (6 bases). The V and J ends lost 8 bases and 5 bases respectively, with 12 bases between them. The germline V gene has CDR1 LNHDA and CDR2 SQIVND (reference sequence). This CDR3 is 13 amino acids long. The CDR3 here is CASYDRQNEKLFF. As DNA, the CDR3 is TGTGCCAGTTATGACAGGCAAAATGAAAAACTGTTTTTT.

V is TRBV30 and J is TRBJ2-7, with 8 bases that match TRBD2. The germline gives CDR1 GTSNPN, CDR2 SVGIG (reference sequence). Trimming removed 0 bases from V and 3 bases from J; junction bases left unmatched: 4. The CDR3 runs to 14 residues. The CDR3 coding sequence is TGTGCCTGGAGTGTAGGAGCGGGAGACTACGAGCAGTACTTC. Protein product: CAWSVGAGDYEQYF.

This chain uses TRBV27 with TRBJ2-7, with a tentative D call TRBD2 (5 bases). Trimming pared 6 bases from V and 4 bases from J, leaving 13 bases between. CDR3 size: 13 residues. Germline CDR1 is MNHEY and CDR2 is SMNVEV (reference sequence). DNA for the CDR3: TGTGCCAGCAGGCTTAACCGGGGATACGAGCAGTACTTC. Protein product: CASRLNRGYEQYF.

The V and J genes are TRBV27 and TRBJ2-3; D not resolved. The V end lost 4 bases, the J end lost 1 base, and 9 bases lay between the germline ends. The CDR3 consists of 14 residues. CDR1 MNHEY and CDR2 SMNVEV come from the germline V gene (reference sequence). The CDR3 nucleotides are TGTGCCAGCAGTTCTCTTCTTGGCACAGATACGCAGTATTTT. It translates to CASSSLLGTDTQYF.

This sequence joins TRBV9 and TRBJ1-2, with 7 bases identical to TRBD1. The CDR3 extends over 15 amino acids. Germline CDR1 and CDR2: SGDLS and YYNGEE. V gave up 4 bases and J gave up 0 bases; unmatched junction bases: 6. The CDR3 DNA is TGTGCCAGCAGCTCGGGACAGAACTCTAACTATGGCTACACCTTC. Its translation is CASSSGQNSNYGYTF.

The gene calls are TRBV4-3 and TRBJ2-7, with 11 bases that match TRBD2. Unmatched junction bases numbered 3, after V lost 1 base and J lost 4 bases. CDR3 length: 15 amino acids. Germline CDR1 is LGHNA and CDR2 is YSLEER. The CDR3 DNA sequence: TGCGCCAGCAGCCAAGTACTAGCGGGAGCATACGAGCAGTACTTC. Translated, it gives CASSQVLAGAYEQYF.

This chain uses TRBV4-2 with TRBJ1-1, with TRBD1 matching 7 bases. J was trimmed by 6 bases and V by 0 bases; bases with no gene match: 7. Germline V lookup: CDR1 LGHNA, CDR2 YNFKEQ. The CDR3 contains 15 residues. The CDR3, as DNA: TGTGCCAGCAGCCAAGATGGGACAGCCTATTCTGAAGCTTTCTTT. The encoded protein is CASSQDGTAYSEAFF.

The chain uses TRBV30 and TRBJ1-1, with a possible D match to TRBD1 (6 bases). The germline CDR1 and CDR2 sequences are GTSNPN and SVGIG (reference sequence). Deletions cut 0 bases from V and 6 bases from J, with 11 bases between. The CDR3 consists of 13 residues. The CDR3 is CAWSVQGASEAFF. The CDR3 bases are TGTGCCTGGAGTGTACAGGGAGCCTCTGAAGCTTTCTTT.

The chain uses TRBV6-6 and TRBJ1-4; tentative D call: TRBD1 (5 bases). The CDR3 is made up of 14 amino acids. Germline V CDR1 and CDR2: MNHNY, SVGAGI (reference sequence). The V gene lost 2 bases and the J gene lost 2 bases, with 6 bases spanning the gap. CDR3 residues: CASSYQGTNEKLFF. CDR3 sequence (DNA): TGTGCCAGCAGTTACCAGGGCACTAATGAAAAACTGTTTTTT.

CDR3 in DNA: TGTGCCAGTAGTGTCGGGACAGGGGCGGGTGAGACCCAGTACTTC. The encoded protein is CASSVGTGAGETQYF. This chain joins TRBV19 and TRBJ2-5, with 10 bases fitting TRBD1. Trimming removed 5 bases from V and 5 bases from J; junction bases left unmatched: 8. This CDR3 is 15 amino acids long. The germline CDR1 and CDR2 sequences are LNHDA and SQIVND (reference sequence).

The rearrangement links TRBV4-3 to TRBJ2-2, with D possibly matching TRBD2 (6 bases). This CDR3 is built from 18 residues. The germline V gene encodes CDR1 LGHNA and CDR2 YSLEER. V was pared by 0 bases and J by 5 bases, with 19 bases between. The CDR3 here is CASSQDSIRERRTGELFF. Here the CDR3 DNA reads TGCGCCAGCAGCCAAGATAGTATCCGGGAGCGGCGAACCGGGGAGCTGTTTTTT.

The chain links TRBV5-1 to TRBJ1-1; D unresolved. The germline gives CDR1 SGHRS, CDR2 YFSETQ. Trimming left V 3 bases short and J 1 base short, with 13 bases between. The CDR3 length is 15 residues. The CDR3 region has the DNA TGCGCCAGCAGCTCCTTAGCGGCGGCGAACACTGAAGCTTTCTTT. Amino acids: CASSSLAAANTEAFF.

This clone is a singleton in its sample. Other DNA variants within this sample encode the same CDR3. The rearrangement uses TRBV10-3 and TRBJ1-6; D possibly corresponds to TRBD1 (5 bases). The V gene's germline CDR1 is ENHRY and CDR2 SYGVKD. V was trimmed by 0 bases and J by 6 bases, leaving 9 bases between them. This CDR3 has 15 residues. CDR3 bases: TGTGCCATCAGTGAGTCCGGGCAGGGTAATTCACCCCTCCACTTT. This sequence encodes CAISESGQGNSPLHF.

The rearrangement links TRBV19 to TRBJ2-6, with D maybe TRBD1 (6 bases). V gave up 5 bases and J gave up 2 bases, with 13 bases separating them. Germline V gene sequence: CDR1 LNHDA, CDR2 SQIVND (reference sequence). The CDR3 is made up of 16 amino acids. The CDR3 protein is CASSVSTGTGANVLTF. The CDR3 DNA reads as TGTGCCAGTAGTGTCTCGACAGGAACTGGGGCCAACGTCCTGACTTTC.

This clone was observed a handful of times. This rearrangement joins TRBV19 to TRBJ2-3, with TRBD2 identical over 9 bases. The CDR3 length is 16 residues. Germline V lookup: CDR1 LNHDA, CDR2 SQIVND (reference sequence). V dropped 3 bases and J dropped 7; count of bases not matched to a gene: 11. The chain's CDR3 is CASSMNSLAGSYTQYF. The CDR3 DNA reads TGTGCCAGTAGTATGAATAGCCTAGCGGGGTCCTATACGCAGTATTTT.

This clone was detected once. The J gene is TRBJ1-2, the V gene TRBV25-1; TRBD1 matches at 7 bases. V shed 9 bases, J shed 3 bases, and the junction held 4 bases outside the gene matches. Germline assignment: CDR1 MGHDK and CDR2 SYGVNS. The length of the CDR3 is 12 residues. The CDR3 sequence: CASRGQYYGYTF. CDR3 nucleotide sequence: TGTGCCAGTCGGGGACAGTACTATGGCTACACCTTC.

The chain links TRBV15 to TRBJ1-6; the D is unclear. Trimming took 1 base from V and 5 from J, leaving 6 bases between them. CDR1 and CDR2 from the germline V gene are LNHNV and YYDKDF (reference sequence). The CDR3 is 14 amino acids. The DNA for the CDR3 is TGTGCCACCAGCAGAGGCGGGAATAATTCACCCCTCCACTTT. Translated: CATSRGGNNSPLHF.

The CDR3 nucleotides are TGTGCCAGCAGGAGAGGGGACTGGAAAACCGGGGAGCTGTTTTTT. Residues: CASRRGDWKTGELFF. The chain is built from TRBV28 and TRBJ2-2; maybe TRBD2 (6 bases). The CDR3 covers 15 residues. Trimming took off 6 bases at V and 5 bases at J, with 16 bases between the two ends. Germline V lookup: CDR1 MDHEN, CDR2 SYDVKM.